The 29 T cell receptor beta chains reported below all come from one sample, sequenced in a study of blood T cell repertoires in COVID-19. Some clones are missing from TCRdb's copy, which holds only in-frame ones; the method was immunoSEQ multiplex PCR. The sample holds about 190,000 clones; around nine tenths are singletons and the top ten take approximately 5.6%. Material: peripheral blood. These TCRs come from a woman between 35 and 50 years old who had recovered from COVID-19.

The chain is built from TRBV6-5 and TRBJ1-3; D is unresolved. The CDR3 consists of 16 residues. V shed 2 bases and J shed 2 bases, with 13 bases lying between them. Germline assignment: CDR1 MNHEY and CDR2 SVGAGI. In nucleotides, the CDR3 is TGTGCCAGCAGTTACCGGAGAGGGATGGCTGGAAACACCATATATTTT. This codes for CASSYRRGMAGNTIYF.

The chain uses TRBV6-2 or TRBV6-3 and TRBJ1-1; 7 nucleotides align to TRBD1. The CDR3 contains 17 residues. CDR1 and CDR2 from the germline V gene are MNHEY and SVGEGT. J was trimmed by 3 bases and V by 2 bases; bases with no gene match: 12. CDR3 amino acids: CASSYQGRQGLDTEAFF. The CDR3, as DNA: TGTGCCAGCAGTTACCAGGGACGACAGGGTTTGGACACTGAAGCTTTCTTT.

V and J are TRBV27 and TRBJ2-7; TRBD1 agrees at 8 bases. This CDR3 contains 14 residues. Germline V gives CDR1 MNHEY, CDR2 SMNVEV (reference sequence). With V trimmed by 2 bases and J by 2 bases, 2 bases remained unmatched. CDR3 sequence (DNA): TGTGCCAGCAGTTTAGGGACAGGACCCTACGAGCAGTACTTC. This sequence encodes CASSLGTGPYEQYF.

This clone came up once. This sequence joins TRBV24-1 and TRBJ2-1; the match to TRBD2 covers 11 bases. Trimming cost V 7 bases and J 5 bases; bases outside gene matches: 9. CDR1 is KGHDR and CDR2 is SFDVKD in the germline V gene. The CDR3 runs to 16 residues. The DNA of the CDR3 is TGTGCCACCAGAGAGTCCGGGACTAGCGGAAACAATGAGCAGTTCTTC. It translates to CATRESGTSGNNEQFF.

V is TRBV7-8 and J is TRBJ2-1; 10 bases map to TRBD1. CDR3 length: 16 amino acids. The germline V gene has CDR1 SGHVS and CDR2 FQNEAQ. Germline trimming cut 5 bases from V and 6 bases from J; bases unmatched to any gene: 10. The CDR3 coding sequence is TGTGCCAGCAGCCCGCGACGGGACAGGGGTTTCAATGAGCAGTTCTTC. This translates into CASSPRRDRGFNEQFF.

This clone was recorded once. The chain recombines TRBV4-3 with TRBJ1-6; no reliable D call. CDR3 length equals 15 residues. Per the germline V gene, CDR1 is LGHNA and CDR2 is YSLEER. Between the trimmed V and J ends, which lost 2 bases and 12 bases, there was a span of 17 bases. The CDR3: CASSQSRIRTEPLHF. The CDR3 nucleotides read TGCGCCAGCAGCCAATCACGGATAAGGACTGAACCCCTCCACTTT.

This chain links TRBV7-6 with TRBJ1-5, with 8 bases aligning to TRBD1. Looked up from germline, CDR1 is SGHVS and CDR2 is FNYEAQ. Trimming cost V 4 bases and J 6 bases; bases outside gene matches: 8. The CDR3 consists of 15 residues. Here the CDR3 DNA reads TGTGCCAGCAGCTCCGGGACAGGATTTGGTCAGCCCCAGCATTTT. This encodes CASSSGTGFGQPQHF.

This clone has just a few counts. One junction end does not reproduce the germline sequence, and a read error may be involved. The rearrangement links TRBV7-2 to TRBJ2-7, with 10 bases aligning to TRBD2. CDR3 size: 15 residues. From germline, CDR1 is SGHTA and CDR2 FQGNSA. The CDR3 sequence: CASSVAGGQAYEQYF. CDR3 DNA sequence: TGTGCCAGCAGCGTAGCGGGAGGTCAGGCCTACGAGCAGTACTTC.

The rearrangement uses TRBV6-1 and TRBJ1-1; 9 bases are shared with TRBD1. This CDR3 has 17 residues. V shed 1 base, J shed 2 bases, and the junction held 8 bases outside the gene matches. The germline CDR1 and CDR2 sequences are MNHNS and SASEGT. The CDR3: CASSEGLQGAGNTEAFF. The CDR3 DNA reads TGTGCCAGCAGTGAAGGCCTACAGGGGGCGGGTAACACTGAAGCTTTCTTT.

The rearrangement uses TRBV2 and TRBJ2-3; 7 positions agree with TRBD1. Trimming took 4 bases from V and 5 from J; bases not matched to a gene: 9. This CDR3 is built from 15 residues. Germline V gives CDR1 SNHLY, CDR2 FYNNEI. DNA for the CDR3: TGTGCCAGCAGTGGGGGACAGCCCATAGTAGATACGCAGTATTTT. Protein: CASSGGQPIVDTQYF.

The chain is built from TRBV20-1 and TRBJ2-2; D might be TRBD2 (7 bases). CDR1 and CDR2 (germline): DFQATT, SNEGSKA (reference sequence). The CDR3 runs 14 residues. V lost 3 bases to trimming and J lost 6 bases, with 14 bases between them. CDR3 nucleotide sequence: TGCAGTGCTAGTCAACCGGGGGGCGCCGGGGAGCTGTTTTTT. Its translation: CSASQPGGAGELFF.

The gene calls are TRBV29-1 and TRBJ2-2; tentatively, D is TRBD1 (5 bases). The CDR3 runs to 13 residues. Germline V gene lookup returns CDR1 SQVTM and CDR2 ANQGSEA. Trimming took off 7 bases at V and 7 bases at J, with 16 bases between the two ends. CDR3 DNA sequence: TGCAGCGCCGGAGAAGGGGTGAACGGGGAGCTGTTTTTT. It translates to CSAGEGVNGELFF.

The V gene is TRBV5-4, the J gene TRBJ2-5; 7 bases agree with TRBD1. Germline loops: CDR1 SGHNT, CDR2 YYREEE (reference sequence). This CDR3 has 14 residues. Trimming removed 7 bases from V and 4 bases from J; junction bases left unmatched: 10. CDR3 in amino acids: CASAVQGSGETQYF. CDR3 coding DNA: TGTGCCAGCGCAGTACAGGGGTCGGGAGAGACCCAGTACTTC.

The rearrangement links TRBV11-2 to TRBJ2-7; D is unclear. V gave up 5 bases and J gave up 3 bases, with 8 bases separating them. CDR1 is SGHAT and CDR2 is FQNNGV in the germline V gene. There are 12 residues in the CDR3. CDR3 coding DNA: TGTGCCAGCAGCGCAGACATCTACGAGCAGTACTTC. It is translated as CASSADIYEQYF.

This chain connects TRBV6-5 to TRBJ2-1; 8 bases agree with TRBD1. J gave up 6 bases and V 7 bases, and 5 bases lay outside the gene matches. Germline CDR1 is MNHEY and CDR2 is SVGAGI. CDR3 length: 13 amino acids. CDR3 protein: CASTRTGLNEQFF. The CDR3 DNA follows: TGTGCCAGCACCCGGACAGGGCTCAATGAGCAGTTCTTC.

The chain uses TRBV4-1 and TRBJ2-2, with D perhaps matching TRBD2 (6 bases). Looked up from germline, CDR1 is MGHRA and CDR2 is YSYEKL. V lost 0 bases and J 6 bases, leaving 8 bases between the germline ends. The CDR3 has 14 amino acids. The CDR3 nucleotides are TGCGCCAGCAGCCAAGAATGGGAGGCCGGGGAGCTGTTTTTT. Translation: CASSQEWEAGELFF.

This clone was recorded a few times. The rearrangement uses TRBV4-3 and TRBJ2-7; a weak D match, TRBD2 (6 bases). Trimming removed 2 bases from V and 0 bases from J, with 14 bases in between. The germline V gene has CDR1 LGHNA and CDR2 YSLEER. The CDR3 has 16 residues. The CDR3 sequence is CASSQTPGLHSYEQYF. The CDR3 region has the DNA TGCGCCAGCAGCCAAACACCGGGACTGCACTCCTACGAGCAGTACTTC.

The V and J genes are TRBV2 and TRBJ2-7, with D perhaps matching TRBD1 (6 bases). In germline, CDR1 is SNHLY, CDR2 FYNNEI. Trimming removed 6 bases from V and 2 bases from J, with 17 bases in between. This CDR3 comprises 15 residues. CDR3 residues: CASSSRGGQPYEQYF. CDR3 in DNA: TGTGCCAGCAGCTCCCGAGGAGGACAGCCCTACGAGCAGTACTTC.

The V gene is TRBV11-2, the J gene TRBJ2-7; D remains unclear. Germline V gene data show CDR1 as SGHAT and CDR2 as FQNNGV. The CDR3 contains 15 residues. V was cut by 5 bases and J by 0 bases, with 14 bases left in between. The CDR3 loop is CASSPIMATSYEQYF. CDR3 coding DNA: TGTGCCAGCAGCCCCATAATGGCCACCTCCTACGAGCAGTACTTC.

The J gene is TRBJ1-1, the V gene TRBV28, with TRBD1 matching 7 bases. This CDR3 is built from 16 residues. The germline V gene has CDR1 MDHEN and CDR2 SYDVKM. Trimming removed 3 bases from V and 4 bases from J; junction bases left unmatched: 11. Here the CDR3 DNA reads TGTGCCAGCAGTTTCCTGGCAGGGGGAATCCTCACTGAAGCTTTCTTT. Its translation: CASSFLAGGILTEAFF. Variable domain in full (rest from reference TRBV28 and TRBJ1-1): DVKVTQSSRYLVKRTGEKVFLECVQDMDHENMFWYRQDPGLGLRLIYFSYDVKMKEKGDIPEGYSVSREKKERFSLILESASTNQTSMYLCASSFLAGGILTEAFFGQGTRLTVV.

This sequence joins TRBV19 and TRBJ2-7; 9 nucleotides agree with TRBD1. This CDR3 is 13 amino acids long. The germline V gene encodes CDR1 LNHDA and CDR2 SQIVND (reference sequence). J lost 6 bases, V lost 5 bases, and 5 bases had no gene match. CDR3 bases: TGTGCCAGTAGTCCGGACAGGGGTGGCGAGCAGTACTTC. This codes for CASSPDRGGEQYF.

This chain uses TRBV7-2 with TRBJ1-5; D is undetermined. Germline CDR1 SGHTA, CDR2 FQGNSA. Trimming removed 3 bases from V and 5 bases from J, with 8 bases in between. The CDR3 loop spans 13 amino acids. CDR3 in amino acids: CASSLNNDQPQHF. The CDR3, as DNA: TGTGCCAGCAGCTTGAACAATGATCAGCCCCAGCATTTT. The variable domain in full, with the rest retrieved from reference TRBV7-2 and TRBJ1-5, is GAGVSQSPSNKVTEKGKDVELRCDPISGHTALYWYRQSLGQGLEFLIYFQGNSAPDKSGLPSDRFSAERTGGSVSTLTIQRTQQEDSAVYLCASSLNNDQPQHFGDGTRLSIL.

The chain carries TRBV6-4 and TRBJ2-1, with 10 positions matching TRBD2. CDR1 and CDR2 from the germline V gene are MRHNA and SNTAGT. This CDR3 is built from 13 residues. V lost 7 bases and J lost 9; bases outside the gene matches: 6. CDR3 residues: CASTASGSTEQFF. CDR3 sequence (DNA): TGTGCCAGCACGGCTAGCGGGAGTACTGAGCAGTTCTTC.

This chain connects TRBV27 to TRBJ1-1, with D perhaps matching TRBD1 (6 bases). Germline assignment: CDR1 MNHEY and CDR2 SMNVEV (reference sequence). The V gene lost 2 bases and the J gene lost 3 bases, with 10 bases spanning the gap. The CDR3 runs 14 residues. The CDR3: CASSLVGGDTEAFF. The CDR3 region has the DNA TGTGCCAGCAGTTTAGTAGGGGGGGACACTGAAGCTTTCTTT.

This chain joins TRBV2 and TRBJ2-1; 8 nucleotides line up with TRBD2. The CDR3 is 16 amino acids. CDR1 SNHLY and CDR2 FYNNEI come from the germline V gene. V lost 5 bases and J lost 4; bases outside the gene matches: 10. The CDR3, as DNA: TGTGCCAGCAGTCACAGAACTAGCGGCCTATACAATGAGCAGTTCTTC. Translating gives CASSHRTSGLYNEQFF.

The CDR3 is CATSRSRTSGSFTDTQYF. CDR3 DNA: TGTGCCACCAGCAGATCCCGGACTAGCGGGAGTTTCACAGATACGCAGTATTTT. V usage is TRBV15 and J usage is TRBJ2-3; 13 bases fit TRBD2. J gave up 2 bases and V 2 bases, and 7 bases lay outside the gene matches. The CDR3 loop spans 18 amino acids. Germline CDR1 LNHNV, CDR2 YYDKDF (reference sequence). The full variable domain, rest sourced from reference TRBV15 and TRBJ2-3, is DAMVIQNPRYQVTQFGKPVTLSCSQTLNHNVMYWYQQKSSQAPKLLFHYYDKDFNNEADTPDNFQSRRPNTSFCFLDIRSPGLGDTAMYLCATSRSRTSGSFTDTQYFGPGTRLTVL.

This chain's CDR3 is CASSLTTSGSSVEQYF. For the CDR3, the DNA is TGTGCCAGCAGCTTAACAACTAGCGGGAGTAGTGTCGAGCAGTACTTC. The V and J genes are TRBV5-6 and TRBJ2-7; 11 nucleotides agree with TRBD2. Germline V gene sequence: CDR1 SGHDT, CDR2 YYEEEE. V was pared by 2 bases and J by 6 bases, with 10 bases of the junction left unmatched. The CDR3 covers 16 residues.

V is TRBV9 and J is TRBJ1-1; a weak D match, TRBD1 (6 bases). V was pared by 2 bases and J by 4 bases, with 15 bases between. The length of the CDR3 is 15 residues. Germline lookup yields CDR1 SGDLS and CDR2 YYNGEE. The DNA of the CDR3 is TGTGCCAGCAGCGTGTCCGACGGGACACTCACTGAAGCTTTCTTT. This translates into CASSVSDGTLTEAFF. The full variable domain, with the rest looked up from reference TRBV9 and TRBJ1-1, is DSGVTQTPKHLITATGQRVTLRCSPRSGDLSVYWYQQSLDQGLQFLIQYYNGEERAKGNILERFSAQQFPDLHSELNLSSLELGDSALYFCASSVSDGTLTEAFFGQGTRLTVV.

This chain's CDR3 is CASRKTGTYEQYF. CDR3 bases: TGTGCCAGTAGGAAGACAGGGACCTACGAGCAGTACTTC. The V call is TRBV19, the J call TRBJ2-7, with 7 bases matching TRBD1. This CDR3 is built from 13 residues. Germline values: CDR1 LNHDA, CDR2 SQIVND (reference sequence). V dropped 6 bases and J dropped 2; count of bases not matched to a gene: 4.